The 32 T cell receptor beta chains presented below share a single source sample, sequenced in a study of Ad26.COV2.S vaccination and SARS-CoV-2 variants. Treatment reported: about 20 received Ad26.COV2.S at low or high dose, single or two shots; about 5 received placebo; per-sample allocation not given. The investigators took samples on day 63 after the first vaccine or placebo injection. Generated by immunoSEQ multiplex PCR, the TCRdb table keeps only in-frame clones and is missing some. The data show about 470,000 clones, with 90% seen just once and more than 3.5% held by the top ten. This material consisted of peripheral blood, taken in a trial of Ad26.COV2.S vaccine versus placebo. These TCRs come from a person between 18 and 59 years old who received the Ad26.COV2.S COVID-19 vaccine or a placebo.

This sequence joins TRBV28 and TRBJ2-5; 7 positions match TRBD2. Losses at the gene ends were 6 bases for V and 4 bases for J; bases not matched to a gene: 14. The CDR3 length is 16 residues. Germline V gives CDR1 MDHEN, CDR2 SYDVKM. CDR3 in amino acids: CASSPARAGVRETQYF. For the CDR3, the DNA is TGTGCCAGCAGCCCTGCCCGTGCGGGAGTTCGAGAGACCCAGTACTTC.

This clone was detected only once. The chain is built from TRBV6-2 or TRBV6-3 and TRBJ2-2, with TRBD1 matching 8 bases. CDR3 size: 14 residues. The germline V gene encodes CDR1 MNHEY and CDR2 SVGEGT. V lost 5 bases and J lost 4; bases outside the gene matches: 3. CDR3 nucleotides: TGTGCCAGCAGTAAGACAGGGGTCACCGGGGAGCTGTTTTTT. Translated, it gives CASSKTGVTGELFF.

This clone showed up just once. The chain combines TRBV29-1 with TRBJ2-3, with D maybe TRBD2 (6 bases). This CDR3 contains 14 residues. Germline V gene data show CDR1 as SQVTM and CDR2 as ANQGSEA. V was shortened by 4 bases and J by 5 bases, with 16 bases between the two germline ends. CDR3 DNA: TGCAGCGTTGTGAGGGAGGTTGCACAAGATACGCAGTATTTT. Protein product: CSVVREVAQDTQYF.

This rearrangement joins TRBV7-2 to TRBJ1-1, with 12 bases matching TRBD1. Germline V gene lookup returns CDR1 SGHTA and CDR2 FQGNSA. V shed 4 bases, J shed 4 bases, and the junction held 7 bases outside the gene matches. CDR3 size: 16 residues. CDR3 sequence (DNA): TGTGCCAGCAGCTCCGGGACAGGGGGCGCGGGCACTGAAGCTTTCTTT. Translated: CASSSGTGGAGTEAFF.

This clone showed up just a few times. V and J are TRBV27 and TRBJ2-2; TRBD2 might be the D (5 bases). With 6 bases removed from V and 0 bases from J, the gap between germline ends came to 8 bases. This CDR3 has 14 amino acids. CDR1 MNHEY and CDR2 SMNVEV come from the germline V gene (reference sequence). The CDR3 region is CASSELANTGELFF. CDR3 in DNA: TGTGCCAGCAGCGAACTAGCGAACACCGGGGAGCTGTTTTTT.

The chain recombines TRBV5-4 with TRBJ2-1, with TRBD2 matching 7 bases. Germline assignment: CDR1 SGHNT and CDR2 YYREEE (reference sequence). The CDR3 is 16 residues long. V was pared by 0 bases and J by 3 bases, with 6 bases of the junction left unmatched. This CDR3 is CASSLGGGANYNEQFF. As DNA, the CDR3 is TGTGCCAGCAGCTTGGGCGGGGGAGCGAACTACAATGAGCAGTTCTTC.

This chain uses TRBV7-2 with TRBJ2-3; either TRBD1 or TRBD2 may fit D (5 bases each). The CDR3 runs 16 residues. V lost 3 bases to trimming and J lost 1 base, with 14 bases between them. In germline, CDR1 is SGHTA, CDR2 FQGNSA. The CDR3 region is CASSLGDLGGTDTQYF. The DNA of the CDR3 is TGTGCCAGCAGCTTGGGGGACCTTGGTGGCACAGATACGCAGTATTTT.

The V gene is TRBV15, the J gene TRBJ2-2; tentatively, D is TRBD2 (5 bases). CDR3 length: 16 residues. V dropped 1 base and J dropped 0 bases, with 9 bases sitting between them. CDR1 is LNHNV, CDR2 YYDKDF, per germline (reference sequence). The CDR3 DNA follows: TGTGCCACCAGCAGAGTCCGGGGAGCGAACACCGGGGAGCTGTTTTTT. Translation gives CATSRVRGANTGELFF.

The rearrangement joins TRBV27 to TRBJ2-1; possible D gene TRBD2, 6 bases. This CDR3 spans 15 amino acids. The V end was cut by 8 bases, the J end by 4 bases, with 18 bases between. Germline CDR1 and CDR2: MNHEY and SMNVEV (reference sequence). The CDR3 sequence is CASSSGTGLYNEQFF. The CDR3 DNA is TGTGCCAGCTCATCCGGGACTGGGTTGTACAATGAGCAGTTCTTC.

The gene calls are TRBV5-6 and TRBJ2-5; D could derive from TRBD1 or TRBD2 (6 bases each). V was trimmed by 1 base and J by 2 bases, leaving 15 bases between them. This CDR3 has 16 residues. Germline loops: CDR1 SGHDT, CDR2 YYEEEE. The CDR3, as DNA: TGTGCCAGCAGCTTGCTTCCGCAGGGGAGGCAAGAGACCCAGTACTTC. Its translation: CASSLLPQGRQETQYF.

This rearrangement joins TRBV5-4 to TRBJ1-6; 10 bases map to TRBD1. Trimming cost V 4 bases and J 7 bases; bases outside gene matches: 11. Germline loops: CDR1 SGHNT, CDR2 YYREEE (reference sequence). The CDR3 consists of 17 residues. The CDR3 sequence: CASSHILGTGVNSPLHF. In DNA form, the CDR3 reads TGTGCCAGCAGCCATATCTTGGGGACAGGGGTGAATTCACCCCTCCACTTT.

The chain couples TRBV11-2 to TRBJ2-7; D is unclear. The CDR3 loop spans 13 amino acids. V was pared by 0 bases and J by 3 bases, with 6 bases between. From germline, CDR1 is SGHAT and CDR2 FQNNGV. The CDR3 loop is CASSLDLGYEQYF. In nucleotides, the CDR3 is TGTGCCAGCAGCTTAGATTTGGGCTACGAGCAGTACTTC.

This clone was picked up a small number of times. The sample holds other DNA sequences that translate to the same CDR3. The chain uses TRBV27 and TRBJ1-6, with D unclear. Germline V gene data show CDR1 as MNHEY and CDR2 as SMNVEV (reference sequence). This CDR3 spans 15 amino acids. Trimming pared 5 bases from V and 0 bases from J, leaving 8 bases between. CDR3 sequence (DNA): TGTGCCAGCAGTCCTCCCCGCTCCTATAATTCACCCCTCCACTTT. Translation: CASSPPRSYNSPLHF.

This chain joins TRBV11-2 and TRBJ2-2; D might be TRBD2 (6 bases). The CDR3 totals 18 residues. The germline CDR1 and CDR2 sequences are SGHAT and FQNNGV. V gave up 0 bases and J gave up 1 base, with 15 bases separating them. The CDR3 protein is CASSLETRDPKNTGELFF. The DNA of the CDR3 is TGTGCCAGCAGCTTAGAGACTAGAGATCCCAAGAACACCGGGGAGCTGTTTTTT.

The CDR3 here is CASSLDLLNSGKLFF. DNA for the CDR3: TGTGCCAGCAGCTTAGACTTGCTAAATAGCGGAAAACTGTTTTTT. The J gene is TRBJ1-4, the V gene TRBV11-2; the D is unclear. CDR1 is SGHAT and CDR2 is FQNNGV in the germline V gene. The CDR3 contains 15 residues. The V and J ends lost 0 bases and 10 bases respectively, with 15 bases between them.

The chain employs TRBV29-1 and TRBJ2-3; no clear D. Germline assignment: CDR1 SQVTM and CDR2 ANQGSEA. CDR3 length: 11 amino acids. The V gene lost 4 bases and the J gene lost 5 bases, with 7 bases spanning the gap. The CDR3 region is CSVASGDTQYF. CDR3 in DNA: TGCAGCGTTGCGTCGGGAGATACGCAGTATTTT.

This chain links TRBV2 with TRBJ2-7; D may be TRBD1 or TRBD2 (6 bases each). Germline CDR1 SNHLY, CDR2 FYNNEI. V lost 11 bases and J lost 0, with 11 bases in between. This CDR3 has 12 amino acids. The CDR3 spells CAGGQTSYEQYF. In DNA form, the CDR3 reads TGTGCCGGGGGGCAGACCTCCTACGAGCAGTACTTC.

This rearrangement joins TRBV4-3 to TRBJ1-1, with a tentative D call TRBD1 (5 bases). This CDR3 is 17 amino acids long. Germline V CDR1 and CDR2: LGHNA, YSLEER. V was trimmed by 1 base and J by 6 bases, leaving 21 bases between them. In nucleotides, the CDR3 is TGCGCCAGCAGCCAAGGGGTTGCTAGGGGACGGAATGCTGAAGCTTTCTTT. This translates into CASSQGVARGRNAEAFF.

The rearrangement links TRBV5-4 to TRBJ1-1; no reliable D call. CDR1 SGHNT and CDR2 YYREEE come from the germline V gene (reference sequence). CDR3 size: 15 residues. V lost 2 bases and J 0 bases, leaving 11 bases between the germline ends. Here the CDR3 reads CASSLGMGVNTEAFF. The CDR3 region has the DNA TGTGCCAGCAGCTTAGGGATGGGAGTGAACACTGAAGCTTTCTTT.

The chain recombines TRBV27 with TRBJ1-5; the D is unclear. The length of the CDR3 is 15 residues. Per the germline V gene, CDR1 is MNHEY and CDR2 is SMNVEV (reference sequence). The V and J ends lost 5 bases and 3 bases respectively, with 14 bases between them. The CDR3: CASSDVKGPNQPQHF. CDR3 DNA sequence: TGTGCCAGCAGTGACGTCAAAGGCCCCAATCAGCCCCAGCATTTT.

Only a few counts were recorded for this clone. V gene TRBV10-3 combines with J gene TRBJ1-2; no reliable D call. CDR1 and CDR2 (germline): ENHRY, SYGVKD. The CDR3 has 12 residues. Trimming took 3 bases from V and 4 from J, leaving 6 bases between them. For the CDR3, the DNA is TGTGCCATCAGTGACAACAGCTATGGCTACACCTTC. Translated: CAISDNSYGYTF.

The genes are TRBV2 and TRBJ1-5; weak D call: TRBD1 (5 bases). This CDR3 is 14 amino acids long. Trimming removed 6 bases at V and 10 bases at J, with 19 bases between. Germline V gene lookup returns CDR1 SNHLY and CDR2 FYNNEI. The chain's CDR3 is CASSADSINLPQHF. The CDR3 DNA follows: TGTGCCAGCAGCGCTGACAGTATCAATCTACCCCAGCATTTT.

This chain uses TRBV5-4 with TRBJ2-7; the match to TRBD2 covers 12 bases. V was pared by 4 bases and J by 5 bases, with 7 bases of the junction left unmatched. The CDR3 has 15 residues. Germline V gene data show CDR1 as SGHNT and CDR2 as YYREEE (reference sequence). CDR3 nucleotide sequence: TGTGCCAGCAGCCCTCGACTAGCGGGAGCCGACGAGCAGTACTTC. This sequence encodes CASSPRLAGADEQYF.

V gene TRBV7-6 combines with J gene TRBJ2-1, with 14 bases that match TRBD2. V shed 4 bases and J 13 bases; nucleotides not matched to a gene: 12. Germline CDR1 is SGHVS and CDR2 is FNYEAQ. The CDR3 loop spans 16 amino acids. The CDR3 loop reads CASSSPGTSGRLEQFF. DNA of the CDR3: TGTGCCAGCAGCTCCCCAGGGACTAGCGGGAGACTGGAACAGTTCTTC.

The rearrangement links TRBV3-1 (or the pseudogene TRBV3-2) to TRBJ2-3; the D is unclear. The V and J ends lost 0 bases and 0 bases respectively, with 10 bases between them. Germline CDR1 LGHDT, CDR2 YNNKEL (reference sequence). The CDR3 extends over 16 amino acids. This chain's CDR3 is CASSQDYPGSTDTQYF. The CDR3 DNA reads as TGTGCCAGCAGCCAAGATTATCCAGGTAGCACAGATACGCAGTATTTT.

This rearrangement joins TRBV12-3 or TRBV12-4 to TRBJ2-5; D ambiguous. The CDR3 consists of 13 residues. Deletions cut 1 base from V and 3 bases from J, with 6 bases between. Written as DNA, the CDR3 is TGTGCCAGCAGTTTAGGTGGGAAAGAGACCCAGTACTTC. This sequence encodes CASSLGGKETQYF.

The rearrangement uses TRBV6-2 or TRBV6-3 and TRBJ2-5; D perhaps matches TRBD2 (6 bases). Germline V gives CDR1 MNHEY, CDR2 SVGEGT. Deletions cut 5 bases from V and 3 bases from J, with 19 bases between. This CDR3 has 16 residues. CDR3 residues: CASSRAGWGVKETQYF. DNA of the CDR3: TGTGCCAGCAGTCGTGCCGGATGGGGGGTTAAAGAGACCCAGTACTTC.

This clone occurred once. The CDR3 is CASSWTSYQETQYF. As DNA, the CDR3 is TGTGCCAGCAGCTGGACCTCGTATCAAGAGACCCAGTACTTC. This chain connects TRBV5-6 to TRBJ2-5; D call uncertain. Germline CDR1 is SGHDT and CDR2 is YYEEEE. V dropped 3 bases and J dropped 2 bases, with 11 bases sitting between them. The CDR3 runs 14 residues.

This clone was counted only a few times. The V call is TRBV2, the J call TRBJ1-5, with a weak D call TRBD1 (6 bases). The V and J ends lost 1 base and 0 bases respectively, with 7 bases between them. The CDR3 has 15 amino acids. The germline CDR1 and CDR2 sequences are SNHLY and FYNNEI. Here the CDR3 DNA reads TGTGCCAGCAGTGAAGAGGGACATAGCAATCAGCCCCAGCATTTT. Encoded protein: CASSEEGHSNQPQHF.

V and J are TRBV6-5 and TRBJ1-3; tentative D call: TRBD1 (5 bases). The V and J ends lost 11 bases and 0 bases respectively, with 14 bases between them. The CDR3 length is 14 residues. The germline gives CDR1 MNHEY, CDR2 SVGAGI. The CDR3 DNA reads TGTGCCTCAGCCGGGACTCACTCTGGAAACACCATATATTTT. The encoded protein is CASAGTHSGNTIYF.

As concerns this clone: This sample also contains other DNA sequences that code for the same CDR3. The chain couples TRBV5-4 to TRBJ2-3; 8 bases are shared with TRBD1. CDR1 and CDR2 from the germline V gene are SGHNT and YYREEE (reference sequence). The CDR3 contains 15 residues. Trimming removed 1 base from V and 4 bases from J; junction bases left unmatched: 5. The chain's CDR3 is CASSLRTGGADTQYF. CDR3 coding DNA: TGTGCCAGCAGCTTGCGCACAGGGGGAGCAGATACGCAGTATTTT.

The CDR3 loop reads CASSLTGWQETQYF. As DNA, the CDR3 is TGTGCCAGTAGTCTAACTGGATGGCAAGAGACCCAGTACTTC. This rearrangement joins TRBV19 to TRBJ2-5; D ambiguous. Germline-derived CDR1 and CDR2 are LNHDA and SQIVND (reference sequence). Trimming took 5 bases from V and 2 from J, leaving 12 bases between them. This CDR3 is built from 14 residues.